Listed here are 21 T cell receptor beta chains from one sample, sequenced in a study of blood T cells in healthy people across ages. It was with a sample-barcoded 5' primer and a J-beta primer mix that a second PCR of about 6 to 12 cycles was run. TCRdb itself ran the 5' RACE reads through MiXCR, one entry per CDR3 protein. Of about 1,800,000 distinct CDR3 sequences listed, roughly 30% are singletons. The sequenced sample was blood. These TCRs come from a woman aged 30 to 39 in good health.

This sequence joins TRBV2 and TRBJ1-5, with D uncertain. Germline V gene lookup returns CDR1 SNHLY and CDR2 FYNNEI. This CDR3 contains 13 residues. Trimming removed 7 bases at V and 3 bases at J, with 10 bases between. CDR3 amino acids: CASTRQHNQPQHF. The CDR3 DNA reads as TGTGCCAGCACACGTCAGCACAATCAGCCCCAGCATTTT.

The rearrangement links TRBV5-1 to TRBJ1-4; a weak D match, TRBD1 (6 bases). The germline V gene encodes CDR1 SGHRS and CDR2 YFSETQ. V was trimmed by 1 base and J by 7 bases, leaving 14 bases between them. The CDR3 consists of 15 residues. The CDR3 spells CASSLWGQGVEKLFF. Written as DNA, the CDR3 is TGCGCCAGCAGCTTGTGGGGGCAAGGTGTTGAAAAACTGTTTTTT.

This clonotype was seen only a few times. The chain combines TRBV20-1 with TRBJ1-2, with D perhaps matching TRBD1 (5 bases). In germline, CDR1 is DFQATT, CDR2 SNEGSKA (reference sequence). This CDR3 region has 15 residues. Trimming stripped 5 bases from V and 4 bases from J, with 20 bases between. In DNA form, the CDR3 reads TGCAGTGCTGCGCACAGGCGGGCCCATAGCTATGGCTACACCTTC. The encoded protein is CSAAHRRAHSYGYTF.

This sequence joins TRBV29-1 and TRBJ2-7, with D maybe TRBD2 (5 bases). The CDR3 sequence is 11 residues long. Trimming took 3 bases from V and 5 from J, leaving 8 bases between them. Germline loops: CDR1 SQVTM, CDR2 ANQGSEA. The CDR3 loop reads CSVDGVDEQYF. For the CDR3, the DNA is TGCAGCGTTGACGGGGTAGACGAGCAGTACTTC.

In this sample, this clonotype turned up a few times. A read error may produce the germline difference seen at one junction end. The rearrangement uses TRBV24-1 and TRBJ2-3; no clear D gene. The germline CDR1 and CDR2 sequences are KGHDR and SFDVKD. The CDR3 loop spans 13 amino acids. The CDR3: CATSDPTLDTRYF. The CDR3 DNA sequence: TGTGCCACCAGTGATCCCACCTTAGATACGCGGTATTTT.

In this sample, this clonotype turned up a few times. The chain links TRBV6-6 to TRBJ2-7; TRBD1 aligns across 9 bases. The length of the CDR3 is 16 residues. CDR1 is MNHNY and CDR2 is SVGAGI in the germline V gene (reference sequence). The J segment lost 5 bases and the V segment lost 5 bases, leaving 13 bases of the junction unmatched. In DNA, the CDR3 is TGTGCCAGCAGTCGAGGGATTGGACAGGGGAGCGACGAGCAGTACTTC. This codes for CASSRGIGQGSDEQYF.

DNA of the CDR3: TGCGCCAGCAGCCAAGACTCCCCAGTCAAAGCCGGGGAGCTGTTTTTT. This encodes CASSQDSPVKAGELFF. The rearrangement uses TRBV4-1 and TRBJ2-2; the D is unclear. Trimming shortened V by 0 bases and J by 6 bases, and 14 bases separated the two germline ends. The CDR3 length is 16 residues. Per the germline V gene, CDR1 is MGHRA and CDR2 is YSYEKL.

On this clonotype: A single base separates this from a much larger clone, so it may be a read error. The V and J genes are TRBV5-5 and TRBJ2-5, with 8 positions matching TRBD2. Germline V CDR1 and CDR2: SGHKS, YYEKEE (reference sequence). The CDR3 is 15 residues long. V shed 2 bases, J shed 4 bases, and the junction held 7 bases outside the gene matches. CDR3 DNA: TGTGCCAGCAGCTTACTAGCGGACCCTCGAGAGACCCAGTACTTC. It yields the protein CASSLLADPRETQYF.

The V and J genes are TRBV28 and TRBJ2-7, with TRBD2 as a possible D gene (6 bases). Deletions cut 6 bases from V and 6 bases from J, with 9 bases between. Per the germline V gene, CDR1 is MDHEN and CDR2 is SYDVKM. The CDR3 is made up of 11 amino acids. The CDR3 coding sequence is TGTGCCAGCAGGCGGCGGGGCGAGCAGTACTTC. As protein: CASRRRGEQYF.

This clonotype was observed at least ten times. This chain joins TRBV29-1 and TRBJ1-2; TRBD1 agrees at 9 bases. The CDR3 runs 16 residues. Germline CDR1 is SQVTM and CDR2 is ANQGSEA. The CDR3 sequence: CSILLVAGTGSSGYTF. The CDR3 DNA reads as TGCAGTATTCTTCTCGTCGCCGGGACAGGGTCCTCTGGCTACACCTTC.

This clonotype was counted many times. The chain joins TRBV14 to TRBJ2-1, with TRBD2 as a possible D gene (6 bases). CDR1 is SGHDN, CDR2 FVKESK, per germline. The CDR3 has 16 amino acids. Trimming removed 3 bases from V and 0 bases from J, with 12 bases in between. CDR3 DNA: TGTGCCAGCAGCCAGGGTAGCGGCTACTCCTACAATGAGCAGTTCTTC. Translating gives CASSQGSGYSYNEQFF.

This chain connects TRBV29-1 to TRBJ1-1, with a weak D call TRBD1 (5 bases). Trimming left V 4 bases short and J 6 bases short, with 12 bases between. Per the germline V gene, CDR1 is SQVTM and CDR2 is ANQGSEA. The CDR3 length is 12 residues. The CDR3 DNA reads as TGCAGCGTTGCTGTATGGGGGGCTGAAGCTTTCTTT. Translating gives CSVAVWGAEAFF.

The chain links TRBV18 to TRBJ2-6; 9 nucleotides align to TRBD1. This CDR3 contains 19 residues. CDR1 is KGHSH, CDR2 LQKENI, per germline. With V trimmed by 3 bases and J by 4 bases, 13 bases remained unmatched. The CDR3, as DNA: TGTGCCAGCTCACCTCTCGCGGCCGGGACAGGGTCCGGGGCCAACGTCCTGACTTTC. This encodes CASSPLAAGTGSGANVLTF.

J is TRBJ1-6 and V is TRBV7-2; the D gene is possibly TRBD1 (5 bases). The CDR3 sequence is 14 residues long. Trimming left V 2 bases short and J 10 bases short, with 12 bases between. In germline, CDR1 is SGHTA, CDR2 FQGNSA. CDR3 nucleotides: TGTGCCAGCAGCTTAAAGGGGCGGGACTCACCCCTCCACTTT. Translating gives CASSLKGRDSPLHF.

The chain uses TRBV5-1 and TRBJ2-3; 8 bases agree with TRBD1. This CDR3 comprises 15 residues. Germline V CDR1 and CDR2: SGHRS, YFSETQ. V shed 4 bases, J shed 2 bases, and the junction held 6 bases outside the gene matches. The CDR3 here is CASSPQGALTDTQYF. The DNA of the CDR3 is TGCGCCAGCAGCCCTCAGGGGGCCCTCACAGATACGCAGTATTTT.

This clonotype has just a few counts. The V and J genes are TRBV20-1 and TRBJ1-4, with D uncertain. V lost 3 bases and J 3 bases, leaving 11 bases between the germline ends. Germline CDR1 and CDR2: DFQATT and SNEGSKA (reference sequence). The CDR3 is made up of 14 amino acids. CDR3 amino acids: CSARPPEANEKLFF. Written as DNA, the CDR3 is TGCAGTGCTAGGCCGCCAGAGGCTAATGAAAAACTGTTTTTT.

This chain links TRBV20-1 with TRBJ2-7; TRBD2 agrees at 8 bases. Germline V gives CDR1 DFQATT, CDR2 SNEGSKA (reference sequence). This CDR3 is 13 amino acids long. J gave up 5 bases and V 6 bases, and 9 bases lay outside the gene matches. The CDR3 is CSAGPGLVDEQYF. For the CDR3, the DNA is TGCAGTGCGGGGCCGGGACTAGTCGACGAGCAGTACTTC.

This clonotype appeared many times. The CDR3 coding sequence is TGTGCCAGCAGTGAAGGAGGGGGCGCATTTTACGAGCAGTACTTC. Translating it yields CASSEGGGAFYEQYF. The V call is TRBV6-1, the J call TRBJ2-7; 7 bases are shared with TRBD1. This CDR3 has 15 amino acids. Germline trimming cut 1 base from V and 4 bases from J; bases unmatched to any gene: 7. Germline V lookup: CDR1 MNHNS, CDR2 SASEGT.

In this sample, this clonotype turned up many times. This chain's CDR3 is CSAHNRDYQLKTQYF. CDR3 DNA sequence: TGCAGTGCGCACAACCGGGACTACCAGCTCAAGACCCAGTACTTC. The V call is TRBV20-1, the J call TRBJ2-5; 7 bases line up with TRBD2. The CDR3 totals 15 residues. Trimming removed 6 bases from V and 6 bases from J; junction bases left unmatched: 16. Germline V gene data show CDR1 as DFQATT and CDR2 as SNEGSKA (reference sequence).

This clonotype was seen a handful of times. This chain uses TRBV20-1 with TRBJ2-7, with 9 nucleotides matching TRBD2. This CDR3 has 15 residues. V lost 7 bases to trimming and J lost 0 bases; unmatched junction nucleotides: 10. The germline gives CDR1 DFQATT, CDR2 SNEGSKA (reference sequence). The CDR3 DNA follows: TGCAGTGTTCATACGCGGGAGGGCCTCTCCTACGAGCAGTACTTC. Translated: CSVHTREGLSYEQYF.

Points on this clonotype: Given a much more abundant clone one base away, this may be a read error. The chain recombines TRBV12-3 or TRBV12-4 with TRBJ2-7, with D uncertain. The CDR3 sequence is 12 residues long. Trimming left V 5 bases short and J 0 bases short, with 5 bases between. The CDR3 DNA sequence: TGTGCCAGCAGTCACTTCTCCTACGAGCAGTACTTC. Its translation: CASSHFSYEQYF.